This TCR beta chain emerged from a study of blood T cell repertoires in COVID-19 (dated by TCRdb to 2020 to 2021). Regarding the complete study: The collaborator samples originated in the United States, Italy and Spain and spanned the acute and convalescent phases of COVID-19. Deeply sampled blood TCRbeta repertoires from subjects exposed to, actively infected with, or recovered from COVID-19 were included in the dataset. A de-identified subject ID, COVID-19 status, age in years and sex were almost always included in the sample metadata. Where HLA class I and class II types were available, the types were taken from metadata supplied by the sample provider, not from assay-based typing. The material from the prospective study consisted of cDNA or gDNA derived from T cells, B-cell-depleted T cells, or PBMCs. The samples were drawn from two sources: the first 160 participants of the ongoing ImmuneRACE study, and 1,200 or so subjects contributed by 6 global collaborators. The repertoires were released in a freely available public database meant as a resource for research on the immune response to SARS-CoV-2.

About this clone itself: Its recognized antigen is unknown. Base qualities are not recorded, but no much larger clone differs from it by a single base.

Each collaborating institution followed its own protocols to collect whole blood in K2EDTA tubes. For TCRbeta analysis, collaborators shipped samples as frozen whole blood, isolated PBMCs, or DNA extracted from either of those sample types. Inclusive of the bounding cysteine and phenylalanine, the CDR3 is 14 residues long. The read is trimmed to its CDR3 DNA, 42 bases read in frame from base 1. The germline V gene sets CDR1 to LGHNA and CDR2 to YNFKEQ. Relative to germline, V is missing 5 bases and J is missing 1 base, with 4 bases of the junction outside any gene match. General conclusions and limits of the study: How much clinical and demographic metadata was included differed by source and by participant, and the metadata was provided uncurated.

The immunoSEQ Assay, a bias-controlled multiplex PCR, was used to amplify TCRbeta CDR3 regions from genomic DNA. As for how the authors treated the data: Nucleated cell counts per sample were estimated from amplification of reference gene primers within the assay. To quantify the absolute abundance of each unique TCRbeta CDR3 rearrangement, sequence reads were collapsed and filtered. For each sample, productive Simpson clonality was calculated as the square root of Simpson's diversity index over productive rearrangements. TCRdb's version of the immuneACCESS table is confined to in-frame rearrangements and falls short of the full clone set. An unresolved V gene accounts for under half of the shortfall where checked; the remainder is of unknown origin. For V, J and clone size, that table is used; D and trimming come from the DNA. In all, the sample holds under 350,000 clones, and approximately 83% of those were seen once. The ten biggest clones cover 9.5% to 12% of the sample.

The V and J segments used are TRBV4-2 and TRBJ1-1; TRBD1 aligns with 7 central bases. The receptor comes from a woman in her 70s with acute or convalescent COVID-19. Material for sequencing was peripheral blood. The DNA sequence is as follows: TGTGCCAGCAGCACCCGGACAGGGAACACTGAAGCTTTCTTT. It codes for CASSTRTGNTEAFF.